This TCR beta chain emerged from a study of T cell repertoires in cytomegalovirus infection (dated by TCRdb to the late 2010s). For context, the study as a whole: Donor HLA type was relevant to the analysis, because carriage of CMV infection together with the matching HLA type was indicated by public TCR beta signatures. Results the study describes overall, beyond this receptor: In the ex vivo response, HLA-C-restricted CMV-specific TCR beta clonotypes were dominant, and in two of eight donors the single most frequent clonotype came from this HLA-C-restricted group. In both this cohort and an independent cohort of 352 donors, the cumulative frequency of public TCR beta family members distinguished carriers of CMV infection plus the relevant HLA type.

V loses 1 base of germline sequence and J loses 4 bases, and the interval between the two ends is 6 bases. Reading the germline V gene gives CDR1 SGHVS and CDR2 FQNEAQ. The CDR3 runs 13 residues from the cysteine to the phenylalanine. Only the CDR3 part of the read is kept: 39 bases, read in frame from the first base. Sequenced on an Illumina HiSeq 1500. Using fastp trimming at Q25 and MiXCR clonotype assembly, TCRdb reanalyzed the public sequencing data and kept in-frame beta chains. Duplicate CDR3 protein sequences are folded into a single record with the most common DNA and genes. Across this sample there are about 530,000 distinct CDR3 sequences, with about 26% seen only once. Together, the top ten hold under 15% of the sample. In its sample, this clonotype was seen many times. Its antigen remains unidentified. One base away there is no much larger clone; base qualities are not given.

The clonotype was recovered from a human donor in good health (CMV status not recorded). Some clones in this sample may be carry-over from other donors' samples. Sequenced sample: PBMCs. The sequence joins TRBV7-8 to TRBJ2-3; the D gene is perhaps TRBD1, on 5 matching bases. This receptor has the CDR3 CASSLGTPDTQYF. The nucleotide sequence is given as TGTGCCAGCAGCTTAGGGACACCAGATACGCAGTATTTT.